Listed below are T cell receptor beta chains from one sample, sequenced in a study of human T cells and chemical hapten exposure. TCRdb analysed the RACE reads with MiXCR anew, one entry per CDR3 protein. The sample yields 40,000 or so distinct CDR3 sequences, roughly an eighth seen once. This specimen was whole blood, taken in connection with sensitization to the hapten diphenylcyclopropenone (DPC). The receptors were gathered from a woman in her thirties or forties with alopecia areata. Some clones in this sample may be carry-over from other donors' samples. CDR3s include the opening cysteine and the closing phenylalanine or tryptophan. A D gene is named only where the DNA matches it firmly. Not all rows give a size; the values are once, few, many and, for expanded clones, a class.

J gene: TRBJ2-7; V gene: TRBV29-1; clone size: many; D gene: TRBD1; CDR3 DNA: TGCAGCGTCCCCTCTCAGCAGGGGGACGAGCAGTACTTC; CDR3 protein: CSVPSQQGDEQYF
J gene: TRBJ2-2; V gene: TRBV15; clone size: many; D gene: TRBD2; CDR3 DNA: TGTGCCACCAGCAGAGATCGTGTAGTAGCGGGGGCCCGAGGCGGGGAGCTGTTTTTT; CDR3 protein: CATSRDRVVAGARGGELFF
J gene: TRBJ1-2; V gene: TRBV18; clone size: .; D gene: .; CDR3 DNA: TGTGCCAGCTCACCCACTGGGGGACAAAATGACTATGGCTACACCTTC; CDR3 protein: CASSPTGGQNDYGYTF
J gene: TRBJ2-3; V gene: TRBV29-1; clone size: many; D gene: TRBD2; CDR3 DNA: TGCAGCGTTGGGGCTAGCGGGGGACTAGATACGCAGTATTTT; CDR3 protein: CSVGASGGLDTQYF
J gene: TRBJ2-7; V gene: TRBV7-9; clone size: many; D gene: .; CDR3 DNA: TGTGCCAGCAGCTCCTACTACGAGCAGTACTTC; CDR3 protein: CASSSYYEQYF
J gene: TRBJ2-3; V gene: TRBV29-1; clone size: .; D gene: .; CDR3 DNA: TGCAGCGTTGAAGCCCCGGGGAGAGATACGCAGTATTTT; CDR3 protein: CSVEAPGRDTQYF
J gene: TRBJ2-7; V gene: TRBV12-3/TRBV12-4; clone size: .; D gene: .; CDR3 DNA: TGTGCCAGCAGTTTAACCGGGACACCGTCCGCCGAGCAGTACTTC; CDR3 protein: CASSLTGTPSAEQYF
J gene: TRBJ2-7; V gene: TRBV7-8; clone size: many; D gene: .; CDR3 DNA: TGTGCCAGCAGCTTGGGGCCTTGGGGCACTTCCCTCTCCTACGAGCAGTACTTC; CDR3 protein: CASSLGPWGTSLSYEQYF
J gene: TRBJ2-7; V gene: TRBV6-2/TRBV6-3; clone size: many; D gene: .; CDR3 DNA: TGTGCCAGCAGTTATTGGTACGAGCAGTACTTC; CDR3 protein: CASSYWYEQYF
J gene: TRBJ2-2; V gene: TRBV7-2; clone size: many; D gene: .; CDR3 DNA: TGTGCCAGCAGCCGGGACCCCTCGGGGGAGCTGTTTTTT; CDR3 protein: CASSRDPSGELFF
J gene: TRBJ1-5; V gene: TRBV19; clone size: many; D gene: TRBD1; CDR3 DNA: TGTGCCAGTAGCCGGGACAGGGTTTTTCAGCATTTT; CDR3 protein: CASSRDRVFQHF
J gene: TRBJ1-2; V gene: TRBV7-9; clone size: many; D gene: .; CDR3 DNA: TGTGCCAGCAGCGCCACGGCGACAGCCTCCTATGGCTACACCTTC; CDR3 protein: CASSATATASYGYTF
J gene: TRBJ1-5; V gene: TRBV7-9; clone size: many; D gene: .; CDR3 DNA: TGTGCCAGCACCTCAGGAGGTCCAAGCAATCAGCCCCAGCATTTT; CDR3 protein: CASTSGGPSNQPQHF